The 8 T cell receptor beta chains reported below all come from one sample, sequenced in a study of CD8 T cells in ankylosing spondylitis. TCRdb re-derived calls from the 5' RACE reads in MiXCR, one entry per CDR3 protein. This sample has about 300,000 distinct CDR3 sequences, with about 9.9% found just once. Input material: blood, either unsorted or a sorted T cell fraction (not recorded which). The source is a female donor with ankylosing spondylitis or in good health (not recorded which).

In this sample, this clonotype turned up many times. The gene calls are TRBV12-3 or TRBV12-4 and TRBJ2-4; D gene unclear. Trimming took off 6 bases at V and 1 base at J, with 10 bases between the two ends. The CDR3 runs 14 residues. CDR3 bases: TGTGCCAGCAGAAATTTGGGGGCCAAAAACATTCAGTACTTC. Protein: CASRNLGAKNIQYF.

There are many counts of this clonotype. This rearrangement joins TRBV3-1 to TRBJ1-1, with D tentatively TRBD1 (6 bases). The CDR3 loop spans 15 amino acids. Germline V gives CDR1 LGHDT, CDR2 YNNKEL (reference sequence). V was trimmed by 2 bases and J by 5 bases, leaving 15 bases between them. The CDR3 DNA follows: TGTGCCAGCAGCCAATATCACAGGGAGGGGACTGAAGCTTTCTTT. This encodes CASSQYHREGTEAFF.

This clonotype has ten or more counts. This chain links TRBV10-2 with TRBJ2-5; D is perhaps TRBD1 (5 bases). Germline V CDR1 and CDR2: WSHSY, SAAADI. V was trimmed by 6 bases and J by 1 base, leaving 9 bases between them. The CDR3 contains 13 residues. The CDR3 DNA reads TGCGCCAGCAGGGGGCAACCCCAAGAGACCCAGTACTTC. It specifies CASRGQPQETQYF.

The J gene is TRBJ1-1, the V gene TRBV20-1, with D uncertain. CDR1 DFQATT and CDR2 SNEGSKA come from the germline V gene (reference sequence). This CDR3 has 10 amino acids. Trimming left V 0 bases short and J 11 bases short, with 7 bases between. This CDR3 is CSARDGWAFF. CDR3 coding DNA: TGCAGTGCTAGAGATGGTTGGGCTTTCTTT.

This rearrangement joins TRBV20-1 to TRBJ2-7; weak D call: TRBD2 (5 bases). The V gene's germline CDR1 is DFQATT and CDR2 SNEGSKA (reference sequence). This CDR3 has 13 amino acids. V lost 2 bases and J 7 bases, leaving 15 bases between the germline ends. CDR3 amino acids: CSARPIGSGEQYF. CDR3 DNA sequence: TGCAGTGCTAGACCGATAGGTTCGGGGGAGCAGTACTTC.

This clonotype was found a few times. V and J are TRBV20-1 and TRBJ2-3; 10 bases line up with TRBD2. The germline V gene encodes CDR1 DFQATT and CDR2 SNEGSKA (reference sequence). The CDR3 sequence is 15 residues long. V was clipped by 2 bases and J by 7 bases; unmatched bases: 9. The CDR3 sequence: CSARPPSGRGNTQYF. The CDR3 nucleotides read TGCAGTGCTAGACCCCCTAGCGGGAGAGGCAATACGCAGTATTTT.

Many counts were recorded for this clonotype. V and J are TRBV25-1 and TRBJ2-1, with a tentative D call TRBD2 (6 bases). This CDR3 contains 14 residues. Germline lookup yields CDR1 MGHDK and CDR2 SYGVNS. V was pared by 6 bases and J by 5 bases, with 14 bases between. The CDR3 here is CASSVPGGNNEQFF. CDR3 nucleotides: TGTGCCAGCAGCGTTCCTGGCGGGAACAATGAGCAGTTCTTC.

The chain recombines TRBV11-2 with TRBJ2-2; D is undetermined. CDR3 length: 14 amino acids. Germline V CDR1 and CDR2: SGHAT, FQNNGV. The V and J ends lost 0 bases and 5 bases respectively, with 7 bases between them. The CDR3 here is CASSLDGVTGELFF. The CDR3 DNA follows: TGTGCCAGCAGCTTAGATGGAGTAACCGGGGAGCTGTTTTTT. Filled out from reference TRBV11-2 and TRBJ2-2, the complete variable domain reads EAGVAQSPRYKIIEKRQSVAFWCNPISGHATLYWYQQILGQGPKLLIQFQNNGVVDDSQLPKDRFSAERLKGVDSTLKIQPAKLEDSAVYLCASSLDGVTGELFFGEGSRLTVL.